Listed here are 11 T cell receptor beta chains from one sample, sequenced in a study of T cell repertoires in cytomegalovirus infection. TCRdb used MiXCR to reprocess the reads, holding one entry per CDR3 protein. The sample gives 170,000 or so distinct CDR3 sequences, 13% to 15% of which show up once; about a quarter is in the top ten. Specimen: PBMCs. Receptors were obtained from a human donor in good health (CMV status not recorded). Some clones in this sample may be carry-over from other donors' samples.

This clonotype was seen at least ten times. The CDR3 DNA reads as TGTGCCAGCAGCTCGAACCCGCCGCGCACAGATACGCAGTATTTT. Its protein is CASSSNPPRTDTQYF. This rearrangement joins TRBV7-9 to TRBJ2-3; the D is unclear. The CDR3 extends over 15 amino acids. The germline V and J ends were trimmed by 4 bases and 1 base, with 12 bases remaining between them. Germline V gene sequence: CDR1 SEHNR, CDR2 FQNEAQ (reference sequence). Looking up the rest from reference TRBV7-9 and TRBJ2-3 gives the full variable domain: DTGVSQNPRHKITKRGQNVTFRCDPISEHNRLYWYRQTLGQGPEFLTYFQNEAQLEKSRLLSDRFSAERPKGSFSTLEIQRTEQGDSAMYLCASSSNPPRTDTQYFGPGTRLTVL.

This clonotype was seen at least ten times. CDR3 coding DNA: TGTGCCAGTAGTATCGGGTCAACGACAGGGTCGGGCATCTATGGCTACACCTTC. Translating it yields CASSIGSTTGSGIYGYTF. The V call is TRBV19, the J call TRBJ1-2, with 7 nucleotides matching TRBD1. V lost 3 bases, J lost 4 bases, and 17 bases stayed unmatched. This CDR3 region has 18 residues. Germline-derived CDR1 and CDR2 are LNHDA and SQIVND (reference sequence).

The table lists this clonotype with many counts. This chain joins TRBV11-1 and TRBJ1-3, with TRBD1 as a possible D gene (5 bases). CDR3 size: 16 residues. Germline CDR1 and CDR2: SGHAT and FQDESV (reference sequence). The V gene lost 3 bases and the J gene lost 0 bases, with 12 bases spanning the gap. CDR3 in DNA: TGTGCCAGCAGCTTCAAGGAGGGACTCTCTGGAAACACCATATATTTT. Translating it yields CASSFKEGLSGNTIYF.

The rearrangement links TRBV19 to TRBJ2-1; TRBD2 is a possible D gene (5 bases). With 8 bases removed from V and 9 bases from J, the gap between germline ends came to 11 bases. The V gene's germline CDR1 is LNHDA and CDR2 SQIVND (reference sequence). The CDR3 has 11 amino acids. The DNA of the CDR3 is TGTGCCAGTGAAGTCGGGGTTGAGCAGTTCTTC. It yields the protein CASEVGVEQFF.

The gene calls are TRBV5-1 and TRBJ1-1, with D tentatively TRBD1 (6 bases). V shed 4 bases and J shed 4 bases, with 14 bases lying between them. The CDR3 runs to 14 residues. Germline V gene sequence: CDR1 SGHRS, CDR2 YFSETQ. CDR3 DNA: TGCGCCAGCAGCCTAGAGGGGGGAGGCACTGAAGCTTTCTTT. Residues: CASSLEGGGTEAFF.

This clonotype was detected only a few times. The chain joins TRBV6-6 to TRBJ1-5; 8 bases fit TRBD1. The CDR3 length is 17 residues. Trimming removed 0 bases from V and 0 bases from J; junction bases left unmatched: 4. From germline, CDR1 is MNHNY and CDR2 SVGAGI (reference sequence). CDR3 amino acids: CASSYSGGQGSNQPQHF. In nucleotides, the CDR3 is TGTGCCAGCAGTTACTCGGGAGGACAGGGTAGCAATCAGCCCCAGCATTTT.

This clonotype was observed a handful of times. V usage is TRBV15 and J usage is TRBJ2-7, with D unclear. With 6 bases removed from V and 0 bases from J, the gap between germline ends came to 9 bases. CDR1 and CDR2 (germline): LNHNV, YYDKDF (reference sequence). The CDR3 length is 13 residues. CDR3 bases: TGTGCCACCAGTACGTTAAGCTCCTACGAGCAGTACTTC. Translating it yields CATSTLSSYEQYF. The variable domain in full, completed from reference TRBV15 and TRBJ2-7, reads DAMVIQNPRYQVTQFGKPVTLSCSQTLNHNVMYWYQQKSSQAPKLLFHYYDKDFNNEADTPDNFQSRRPNTSFCFLDIRSPGLGDTAMYLCATSTLSSYEQYFGPGTRLTVT.

This clonotype appeared many times. The V gene is TRBV7-2, the J gene TRBJ2-3, with 7 bases matching TRBD2. V shed 2 bases, J shed 0 bases, and the junction held 8 bases outside the gene matches. Germline values: CDR1 SGHTA, CDR2 FQGNSA. The CDR3 has 17 residues. The CDR3 nucleotides are TGTGCCAGCAGCTTATTGACTAGCAGTACTAGCACAGATACGCAGTATTTT. This sequence encodes CASSLLTSSTSTDTQYF.

The chain has TRBV2 and TRBJ1-3, with 12 bases that match TRBD1. J was trimmed by 4 bases and V by 3 bases; bases with no gene match: 4. The CDR3 is 16 amino acids. Germline CDR1 reads SNHLY; CDR2 reads FYNNEI. CDR3 sequence: CASSDPGQGAGNTIYF. The DNA of the CDR3 is TGTGCCAGCAGTGACCCGGGACAGGGGGCAGGAAACACCATATATTTT. The complete variable domain, with remaining parts taken from reference TRBV2 and TRBJ1-3, reads EPEVTQTPSHQVTQMGQEVILRCVPISNHLYFYWYRQILGQKVEFLVSFYNNEISEKSEIFDDQFSVERPDGSNFTLKIRSTKLEDSAMYFCASSDPGQGAGNTIYFGEGSWLTVV.

This clonotype was picked up a small number of times. This sequence joins TRBV24-1 and TRBJ1-2, with D possibly matching TRBD1 (6 bases). From germline, CDR1 is KGHDR and CDR2 SFDVKD. The V gene lost 2 bases and the J gene lost 7 bases, with 16 bases spanning the gap. This CDR3 comprises 15 residues. The chain's CDR3 is CATSDSVQGPLGYTF. In DNA form, the CDR3 reads TGTGCCACCAGTGATTCGGTACAGGGACCACTTGGCTACACCTTC.

There are a few counts of this clonotype. This sequence joins TRBV27 and TRBJ1-1; D is unresolved. CDR1 is MNHEY, CDR2 SMNVEV, per germline (reference sequence). Trimming took off 2 bases at V and 5 bases at J, with 18 bases between the two ends. The CDR3 consists of 16 residues. Written as DNA, the CDR3 is TGTGCCAGCAGTTTAGGTCCCGCAGGTGAGAGAACTGAAGCTTTCTTT. Protein: CASSLGPAGERTEAFF.